The clone carrying this T cell receptor (beta chain) was recorded a few times. Antigen specificity is unknown. The CDR3 covers 13 residues. In germline, CDR1 is PRHDT, CDR2 FYEKMQ (reference sequence). Trimming removed 8 bases at V and 3 bases at J, with 14 bases between. This sample was taken from a study of T-cell memory formation after mild COVID-19. Overall study findings and caveats: There was a balanced CD4/CD8 profile in clones contracting day 15 to 85, and later expanders leaned CD4+. Some SARS-CoV-2-responding clones were already detected in memory before infection.

TCRdb passed the 5' RACE reads through MiXCR, listing each CDR3 protein once. The sample lists around 200,000 distinct CDR3 sequences; 27% were seen once. Sequencing was performed on PBMCs or a T cell subset sorted from them (not recorded which). The V gene is TRBV13, the J gene TRBJ2-7; D is undetermined. This receptor was identified in an adult woman who had mild COVID-19 (a few samples of this study predate the infection). Cell type and time point are not known. This chain's CDR3 is CASGSWSVYEQYF. DNA for the CDR3: TGTGCCAGCGGATCTTGGTCTGTCTACGAGCAGTACTTC. Using reference TRBV13 and TRBJ2-7 for the parts outside the CDR3, the full variable domain is AAGVIQSPRHLIKEKRETATLKCYPIPRHDTVYWYQQGPGQDPQFLISFYEKMQSDKGSIPDRFSAQQFSDYHSELNMSSLELGDSALYFCASGSWSVYEQYFGPGTRLTVT.